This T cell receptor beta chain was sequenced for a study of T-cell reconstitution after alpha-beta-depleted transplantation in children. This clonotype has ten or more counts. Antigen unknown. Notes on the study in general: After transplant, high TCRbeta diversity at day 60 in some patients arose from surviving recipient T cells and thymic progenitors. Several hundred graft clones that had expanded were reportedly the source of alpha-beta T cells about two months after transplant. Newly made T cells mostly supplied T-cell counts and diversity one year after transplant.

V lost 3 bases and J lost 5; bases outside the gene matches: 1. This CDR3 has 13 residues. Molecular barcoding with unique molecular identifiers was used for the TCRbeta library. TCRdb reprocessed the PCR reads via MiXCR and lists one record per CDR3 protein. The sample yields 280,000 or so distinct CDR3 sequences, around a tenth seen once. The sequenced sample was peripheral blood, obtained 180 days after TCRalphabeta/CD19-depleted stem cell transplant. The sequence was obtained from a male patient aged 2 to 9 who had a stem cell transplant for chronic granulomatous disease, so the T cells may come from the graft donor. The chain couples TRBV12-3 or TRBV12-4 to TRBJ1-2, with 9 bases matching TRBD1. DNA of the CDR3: TGTGCCAGCAGTTTCGACAGGGGGTATGGCTACACCTTC. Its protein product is CASSFDRGYGYTF.